The 20 T cell receptor beta chains listed next were all sequenced from one sample in a study of beta chain features in type 1 diabetes. Study-wide results and caveats: Shorter TCRB CDR3s, moderately but significantly so, marked every one of the four CD4+ subsets in Type 1 diabetes patients.

These receptors have no known antigen. The isolated RNA, all of it, was reverse transcribed, so expressed TCRB transcripts were what got sequenced. The data were produced by immunoSEQ multiplex PCR, yet TCRdb's version contains in-frame clones alone and is incomplete. The table includes more than 250,000 clones, 15% detected once. Sequencing was done on a sample of naive CD4+ T cells from blood. The origin of the receptors is a man aged 18 to 30 with type 1 diabetes.

This clone was counted only a few times. V is TRBV28 and J is TRBJ2-1, with 10 bases lining up with TRBD1. J gave up 8 bases and V 3 bases, and 7 bases lay outside the gene matches. The CDR3 covers 15 residues. The germline gives CDR1 MDHEN, CDR2 SYDVKM. The CDR3 bases are TGTGCCAGCAGTTTTGGGACAGGGGTAAGTGATGAGCAGTTCTTC. This codes for CASSFGTGVSDEQFF.

This clone was detected only a few times. The chain joins TRBV4-1 to TRBJ2-3, with TRBD2 matching 8 bases. CDR3 size: 14 residues. The junction had 0 bases not matched to a gene; V was cut back by 1 base and J by 3 bases. Germline CDR1 MGHRA, CDR2 YSYEKL. In nucleotides, the CDR3 is TGCGCCAGCAGCCAAGGACTAGCGACAGATACGCAGTATTTT. It specifies CASSQGLATDTQYF.

The gene calls are TRBV30 and TRBJ1-1; possibly TRBD1 for D (5 bases). The CDR3 length is 14 residues. Per germline, CDR1 GTSNPN and CDR2 SVGIG (reference sequence). V lost 2 bases and J 0 bases, leaving 10 bases between the germline ends. This CDR3 reads CAWSRQSMNTEAFF. The DNA of the CDR3 is TGTGCCTGGAGTCGACAGAGTATGAACACTGAAGCTTTCTTT.

This clone appeared a few times. This chain links TRBV7-2 with TRBJ1-3; D ambiguous. Trimming removed 2 bases at V and 8 bases at J, with 10 bases between. The CDR3 runs to 13 residues. Germline V CDR1 and CDR2: SGHTA, FQGNSA. The DNA of the CDR3 is TGTGCCAGCAGCTTACGACGTCGGGACACCATATATTTT. Translating it yields CASSLRRRDTIYF.

The rearrangement uses TRBV18 and TRBJ2-1; possible D gene TRBD2, 6 bases. The germline V gene has CDR1 KGHSH and CDR2 LQKENI. The CDR3 is 15 residues long. V gave up 3 bases and J gave up 0 bases, with 9 bases separating them. Here the CDR3 DNA reads TGTGCCAGCTCACCCTCCGGGAGCTCCTACAATGAGCAGTTCTTC. It codes for CASSPSGSSYNEQFF.

The chain links TRBV5-6 to TRBJ2-1; no definite D call. Per germline, CDR1 SGHDT and CDR2 YYEEEE. Trimming stripped 3 bases from V and 12 bases from J, with 10 bases between. This CDR3 is 11 amino acids long. The CDR3 DNA sequence: TGTGCCAGCAGCTCAGAGACTCGGCAGTTCTTC. This translates into CASSSETRQFF.

This clone has only a few counts. This chain links TRBV5-5 with TRBJ2-7; tentative D call: TRBD2 (5 bases). The length of the CDR3 is 13 residues. Germline V gene data show CDR1 as SGHKS and CDR2 as YYEKEE (reference sequence). V was pared by 0 bases and J by 7 bases, with 11 bases between. For the CDR3, the DNA is TGTGCCAGCAGCTTGGGACCCACGGGGGAGCAGTACTTC. Translation gives CASSLGPTGEQYF.

This clone was found a few times. The chain is built from TRBV7-8 and TRBJ2-3; no clear D gene. CDR1 is SGHVS, CDR2 FQNEAQ, per germline. CDR3 size: 13 residues. V was trimmed by 5 bases and J by 1 base, leaving 7 bases between them. The CDR3 region has the DNA TGTGCCAGCAGCAACCGGGGCACAGATACGCAGTATTTT. This sequence encodes CASSNRGTDTQYF.

The chain joins TRBV30 to TRBJ1-1, with a possible D match to TRBD1 (6 bases). The CDR3 totals 13 residues. Per germline, CDR1 GTSNPN and CDR2 SVGIG (reference sequence). CDR3 residues: CAPNSRGPFEAFF. The CDR3 bases are TGTGCGCCCAACAGCAGGGGCCCTTTTGAAGCTTTCTTT.

The V gene is TRBV15, the J gene TRBJ1-5; TRBD1 matches at 7 bases. This CDR3 has 16 amino acids. J gave up 2 bases and V 7 bases, and 11 bases lay outside the gene matches. Germline V lookup: CDR1 LNHNV, CDR2 YYDKDF (reference sequence). DNA of the CDR3: TGTGCCACCACCTTGACAGGGAAAGAGGGCAATCAGCCCCAGCATTTT. Translated: CATTLTGKEGNQPQHF.

The chain couples TRBV10-2 to TRBJ2-1; 12 positions agree with TRBD2. Germline trimming cut 5 bases from V and 15 bases from J; bases unmatched to any gene: 11. CDR1 WSHSY and CDR2 SAAADI come from the germline V gene. There are 14 residues in the CDR3. CDR3 sequence (DNA): TGCGCCAGCAGTTGGGGACTAGCGGGTCCTCTGGGGTTCTTC. Translated, it gives CASSWGLAGPLGFF.

The V call is TRBV9, the J call TRBJ1-3; D is undetermined. The CDR3 is 14 amino acids. Germline assignment: CDR1 SGDLS and CDR2 YYNGEE. Trimming pared 2 bases from V and 0 bases from J, leaving 6 bases between. Here the CDR3 DNA reads TGTGCCAGCAGCGTGAGGGACTCTGGAAACACCATATATTTT. Its translation is CASSVRDSGNTIYF.

This clone was observed a handful of times. V and J are TRBV2 and TRBJ2-7, with D hard to call. Germline V lookup: CDR1 SNHLY, CDR2 FYNNEI. This CDR3 is built from 13 residues. V lost 8 bases and J 0 bases, leaving 11 bases between the germline ends. The CDR3 nucleotides are TGTGCCAGCGGCAGGCTGGACTCCTACGAGCAGTACTTC. Translating gives CASGRLDSYEQYF.

The chain couples TRBV29-1 to TRBJ1-2; 9 bases fit TRBD1. V gave up 6 bases and J gave up 6 bases; unmatched junction bases: 5. This CDR3 is 12 amino acids long. Per the germline V gene, CDR1 is SQVTM and CDR2 is ANQGSEA. Here the CDR3 reads CSVGQGRHGYTF. DNA of the CDR3: TGCAGCGTGGGACAGGGACGACATGGCTACACCTTC.

J is TRBJ1-6 and V is TRBV30; D is ambiguous. The CDR3 runs to 16 residues. Trimming removed 0 bases from V and 5 bases from J, with 14 bases in between. Germline V gene sequence: CDR1 GTSNPN, CDR2 SVGIG (reference sequence). The DNA of the CDR3 is TGTGCCTGGAGTGTATATGGCTGGGAGAATAATTCACCCCTCCACTTT. This translates into CAWSVYGWENNSPLHF.

J is TRBJ2-7 and V is TRBV18, with D maybe TRBD2 (5 bases). V was trimmed by 0 bases and J by 6 bases, leaving 12 bases between them. The CDR3 has 14 residues. Germline assignment: CDR1 KGHSH and CDR2 LQKENI. CDR3 sequence: CASSPPATRGEQYF. In DNA, the CDR3 is TGTGCCAGCTCACCACCGGCAACTCGGGGCGAGCAGTACTTC.

This clone has more than one count but fewer than ten. V is TRBV2 and J is TRBJ1-2; 10 bases line up with TRBD1. The CDR3 spans 14 residues. The junction had 5 bases not matched to a gene; V was cut back by 2 bases and J by 8 bases. Germline values: CDR1 SNHLY, CDR2 FYNNEI. The CDR3 region has the DNA TGTGCCAGCAGTGAAAGACAGGGGGCTAGGGGCTACACCTTC. Translation gives CASSERQGARGYTF.

This clone was picked up a small number of times. The CDR3 region has the DNA TGTGCCTGGAGTGTAAGCGGGCCGAACACTGAAGCTTTCTTT. This translates into CAWSVSGPNTEAFF. V and J are TRBV30 and TRBJ1-1, with D hard to call. Germline V gene data show CDR1 as GTSNPN and CDR2 as SVGIG (reference sequence). This CDR3 spans 14 amino acids. Trimming took 0 bases from V and 1 from J, leaving 9 bases between them.

The chain links TRBV28 to TRBJ2-6; no firm D call. Deletions cut 6 bases from V and 0 bases from J, with 9 bases between. The germline CDR1 and CDR2 sequences are MDHEN and SYDVKM. The CDR3 is 15 amino acids. This chain's CDR3 is CASSEPGSGANVLTF. The DNA for the CDR3 is TGTGCCAGCAGCGAGCCGGGCTCTGGGGCCAACGTCCTGACTTTC.

The J gene is TRBJ2-7, the V gene TRBV10-2, with D perhaps matching TRBD2 (6 bases). V dropped 6 bases and J dropped 0 bases, with 15 bases sitting between them. The CDR3 is 15 amino acids. Per germline, CDR1 WSHSY and CDR2 SAAADI. CDR3 sequence (DNA): TGCGCCAGCAGGGGGGGTTCTGTTCGCTCCTACGAGCAGTACTTC. Amino acids: CASRGGSVRSYEQYF.